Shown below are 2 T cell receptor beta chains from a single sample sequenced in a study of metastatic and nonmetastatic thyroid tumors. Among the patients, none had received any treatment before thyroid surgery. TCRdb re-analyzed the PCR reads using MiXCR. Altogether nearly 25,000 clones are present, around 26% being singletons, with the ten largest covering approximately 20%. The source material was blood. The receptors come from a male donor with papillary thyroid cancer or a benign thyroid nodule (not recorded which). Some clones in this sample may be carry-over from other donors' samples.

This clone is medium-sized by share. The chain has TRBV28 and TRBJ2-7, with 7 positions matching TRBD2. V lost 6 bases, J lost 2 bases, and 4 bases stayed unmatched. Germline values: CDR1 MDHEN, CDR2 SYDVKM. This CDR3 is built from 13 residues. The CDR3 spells CASRTSVPYEQYF. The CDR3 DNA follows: TGTGCCAGCAGAACTAGCGTCCCCTACGAGCAGTACTTC.

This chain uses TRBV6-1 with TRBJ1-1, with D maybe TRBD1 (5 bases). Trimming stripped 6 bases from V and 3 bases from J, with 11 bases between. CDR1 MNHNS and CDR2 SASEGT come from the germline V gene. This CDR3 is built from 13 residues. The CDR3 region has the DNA TGTGCCAGCAGCAGTAAAGGGGACACTGAAGCTTTCTTT. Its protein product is CASSSKGDTEAFF.